There are a few counts of the clone carrying this TCR beta chain. TCRdb reanalysed the RT-PCR reads using MiXCR and keeps one entry per CDR3 protein. The sample lists roughly 190,000 distinct CDR3 sequences; 9.5% to 15% were seen once. The sample belongs to a study of response to subunit inactivated influenza vaccine. Germline CDR1 and CDR2: SGHTA and FQGTGA. V was pared by 2 bases and J by 4 bases, with 9 bases between. The CDR3 totals 14 residues. These sequences were also reported in another study, on T cells expressing NK-cell markers. That publication notes: UMI-tagged 5'RACE template switching yielded the TCR beta cDNA. Underlying the TCR beta repertoires were sorted CD3+CD56+NKG2C+, CD3+CD56+NKG2C- and CD3+CD56-NKG2C+ T cells. Alpha-beta TCR T cells were the sole sorting target in several experiments, owing to an anti-gamma-delta TCR antibody. HCMV specificity was not established for the expanded NKG2C+ T cell clones.

V and J are TRBV7-3 and TRBJ2-1; D remains ambiguous. This TCR was sampled from a man aged 50 to 60 who received an inactivated influenza vaccine. This sample comprised CD8+ T cells sorted from PBMCs, obtained 12 days after vaccination. The CDR3 DNA reads as TGTGCCAGCAGCTTAGGGGTTACGTACAATGAGCAGTTCTTC. It translates to CASSLGVTYNEQFF.